Shown below are 2 T cell receptor beta chains from a single sample sequenced in a study of blood T cell repertoires in COVID-19. Sequenced by immunoSEQ multiplex PCR; TCRdb stores in-frame clones only, minus some. This table has around 240,000 clones, 85% to 90% appearing once. Material for sequencing was PBMCs or T cells enriched from blood (not recorded which). The receptors were gathered from a man aged 45 to 65 who had been exposed to COVID-19.

The chain links TRBV11-2 to TRBJ2-2, with 9 bases lining up with TRBD1. CDR3 length: 15 amino acids. Germline V gives CDR1 SGHAT, CDR2 FQNNGV. Unmatched junction bases numbered 10, after V lost 6 bases and J lost 8 bases. The chain's CDR3 is CASSPPQGAGGELFF. The CDR3 region has the DNA TGTGCCAGCAGTCCCCCACAGGGGGCAGGTGGGGAGCTGTTTTTT. The full variable domain, its missing parts supplied by reference TRBV11-2 and TRBJ2-2, is EAGVAQSPRYKIIEKRQSVAFWCNPISGHATLYWYQQILGQGPKLLIQFQNNGVVDDSQLPKDRFSAERLKGVDSTLKIQPAKLEDSAVYLCASSPPQGAGGELFFGEGSRLTVL.

This sequence joins TRBV7-3 and TRBJ2-5, with TRBD1 matching over 9 bases. CDR3 length equals 13 residues. The trim removed 3 bases at V and 5 bases at J, leaving 1 base unmatched. Germline V gives CDR1 SGHTA, CDR2 FQGTGA. The CDR3 bases are TGTGCCAGCAGCTTGACAGGGGGGGAGACCCAGTACTTC. This translates into CASSLTGGETQYF.